This T cell receptor beta chain emerged from a study of OX40 agonist ivuxolimab in advanced cancers. General study points: CD8+ T cells were the subset that, on average, had more expanded clones than CD4+.

Germline V gene data show CDR1 as SGHAT and CDR2 as FQNNGV. This CDR3 is 15 amino acids long. J was trimmed by 9 bases and V by 5 bases; bases with no gene match: 11. The repertoire was sequenced with immunoSEQ multiplex PCR; TCRdb's copy has only in-frame clones and lacks some. The sample has some 17,000 clones, 65% to 90% seen once. Concerning this clone: Its antigen is not known.

Material: CD4+ or CD8+ T cells sorted from blood, obtained in a trial of the OX40 agonist ivuxolimab. The TCR comes from an adult with an advanced solid tumor such as melanoma, head and neck, liver or kidney cancer. The gene calls are TRBV11-2 and TRBJ1-4, with 8 positions matching TRBD1. The CDR3 coding sequence is TGTGCCAGCAGCCCGTATCGGACAGGGACCCAAAAACTGTTTTTT. This codes for CASSPYRTGTQKLFF. Full variable domain (outside the CDR3, taken from reference TRBV11-2 and TRBJ1-4): EAGVAQSPRYKIIEKRQSVAFWCNPISGHATLYWYQQILGQGPKLLIQFQNNGVVDDSQLPKDRFSAERLKGVDSTLKIQPAKLEDSAVYLCASSPYRTGTQKLFFGSGTQLSVL.